The 4 T cell receptor beta chains below come from one sample, sequenced in a study of monozygotic twins with inflammatory bowel disease. Using the 5' RACE reads, TCRdb records one entry per CDR3 protein without DNA. Its listing shows 150,000 to 200,000 distinct CDR3 sequences. Sample: blood. These receptors were taken from a human donor with ulcerative colitis or Crohn's disease, or a healthy co-twin of an affected twin (not recorded which).

The chain employs TRBV3-1 and TRBJ1-1; TCRdb's D call, TRBD1, is unchecked because there is no DNA. This CDR3 has 16 amino acids. Germline V gives CDR1 LGHDT, CDR2 YNNKEL (reference sequence). The CDR3 loop reads CASAPVRGRLGTEAFF.

The chain couples TRBV7-8 to TRBJ2-5; TCRdb's D gene call, TRBD1, goes unchecked for lack of DNA. The germline gives CDR1 SGHVS, CDR2 FQNEAQ. The CDR3 runs 14 residues. The CDR3 spells CAIVPPSYQETQYF. Combining the CDR3 with reference TRBV7-8 and TRBJ2-5 gives the whole variable domain GAGVSQSPRYKVAKRGQDVALRCDPISGHVSLFWYQQALGQGPEFLTYFQNEAQLDKSGLPSDRFFAERPEGSVSTLKIQRTQQEDSAVYLCAIVPPSYQETQYFGPGTRLLVL.

The V gene is TRBV12-3 or TRBV12-4, the J gene TRBJ2-7; TCRdb reports TRBD1, a call that lacks DNA to check it against. This CDR3 has 14 amino acids. CDR3 protein: CASSWLPTGHEQYF.

The chain carries TRBV7-6 and TRBJ2-2; TCRdb designates TRBD2, a call that cannot be tested without DNA. This CDR3 region has 14 residues. Germline-derived CDR1 and CDR2 are SGHVS and FNYEAQ. CDR3 loop: CASSLLVDTGELFF.